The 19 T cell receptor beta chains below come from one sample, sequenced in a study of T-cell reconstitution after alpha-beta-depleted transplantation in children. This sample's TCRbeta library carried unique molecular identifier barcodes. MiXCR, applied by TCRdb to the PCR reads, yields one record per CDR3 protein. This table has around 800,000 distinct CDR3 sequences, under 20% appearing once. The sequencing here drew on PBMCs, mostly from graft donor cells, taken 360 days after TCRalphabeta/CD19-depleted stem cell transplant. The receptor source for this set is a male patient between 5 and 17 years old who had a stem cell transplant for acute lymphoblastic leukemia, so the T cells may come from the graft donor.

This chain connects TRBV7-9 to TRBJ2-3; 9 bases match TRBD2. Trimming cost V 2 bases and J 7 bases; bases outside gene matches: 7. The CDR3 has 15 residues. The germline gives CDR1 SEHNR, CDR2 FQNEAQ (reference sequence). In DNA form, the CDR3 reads TGTGCCAGCAGCTTACGGCGGGAGGGCCTATATACGCAGTATTTT. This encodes CASSLRREGLYTQYF.

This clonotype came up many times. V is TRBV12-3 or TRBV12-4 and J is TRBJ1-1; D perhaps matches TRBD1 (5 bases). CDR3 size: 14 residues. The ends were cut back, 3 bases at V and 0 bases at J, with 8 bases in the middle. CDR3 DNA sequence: TGTGCCAGCAGTTTTCGACAGATGAACACTGAAGCTTTCTTT. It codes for CASSFRQMNTEAFF.

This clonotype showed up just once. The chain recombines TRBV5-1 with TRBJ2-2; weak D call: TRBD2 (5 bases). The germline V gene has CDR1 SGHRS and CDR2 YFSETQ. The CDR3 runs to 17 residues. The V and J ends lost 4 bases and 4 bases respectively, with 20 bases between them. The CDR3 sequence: CASSPSEDAWPTGELFF. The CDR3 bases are TGCGCCAGCAGCCCCTCGGAGGACGCTTGGCCCACCGGGGAGCTGTTTTTT.

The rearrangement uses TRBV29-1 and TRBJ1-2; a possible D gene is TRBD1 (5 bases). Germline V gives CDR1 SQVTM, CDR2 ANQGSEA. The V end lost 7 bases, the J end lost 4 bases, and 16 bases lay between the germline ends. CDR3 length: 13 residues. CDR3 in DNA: TGCAGCGCACCTGGGGGAGCCCTCTATGGCTACACCTTC. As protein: CSAPGGALYGYTF.

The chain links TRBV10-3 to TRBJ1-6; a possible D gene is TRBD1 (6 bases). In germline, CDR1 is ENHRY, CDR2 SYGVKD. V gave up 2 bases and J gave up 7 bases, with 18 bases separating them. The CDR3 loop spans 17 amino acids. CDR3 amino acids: CAISEAAYRVRNSPLHF. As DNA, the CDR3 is TGTGCCATCAGTGAGGCCGCTTACAGGGTTCGGAATTCACCCCTCCACTTT.

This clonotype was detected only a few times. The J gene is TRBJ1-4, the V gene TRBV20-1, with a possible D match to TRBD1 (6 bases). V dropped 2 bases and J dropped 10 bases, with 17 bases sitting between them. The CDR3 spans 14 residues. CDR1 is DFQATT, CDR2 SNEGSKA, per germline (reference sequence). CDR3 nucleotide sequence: TGCAGTGCTAGAAGGACAGACACGTTTGGAAAACTGTTTTTT. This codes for CSARRTDTFGKLFF.

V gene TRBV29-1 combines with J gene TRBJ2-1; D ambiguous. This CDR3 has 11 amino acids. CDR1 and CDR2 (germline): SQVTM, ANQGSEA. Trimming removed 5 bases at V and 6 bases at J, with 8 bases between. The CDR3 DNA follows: TGCAGCGTTAGCTTCCGCAATGAGCAGTTCTTC. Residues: CSVSFRNEQFF.

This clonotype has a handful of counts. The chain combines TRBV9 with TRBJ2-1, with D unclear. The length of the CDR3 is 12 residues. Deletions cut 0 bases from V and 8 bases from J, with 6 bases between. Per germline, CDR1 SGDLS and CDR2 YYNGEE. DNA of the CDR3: TGTGCCAGCAGCGTAGGTAGCTATGAGCAGTTCTTC. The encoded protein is CASSVGSYEQFF.

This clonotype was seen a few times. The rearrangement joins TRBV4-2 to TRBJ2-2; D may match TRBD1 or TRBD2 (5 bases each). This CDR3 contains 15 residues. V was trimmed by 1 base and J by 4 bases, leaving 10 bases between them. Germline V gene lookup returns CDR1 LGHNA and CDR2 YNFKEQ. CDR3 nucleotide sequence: TGTGCCAGCAGCCAAGTCGGGGCCCTCACCGGGGAGCTGTTTTTT. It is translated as CASSQVGALTGELFF.

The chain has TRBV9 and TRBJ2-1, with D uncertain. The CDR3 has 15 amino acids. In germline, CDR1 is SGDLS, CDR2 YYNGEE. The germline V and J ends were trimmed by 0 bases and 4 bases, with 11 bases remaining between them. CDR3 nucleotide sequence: TGTGCCAGCAGCGTAGCTTCCGACCTGTACAATGAGCAGTTCTTC. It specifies CASSVASDLYNEQFF. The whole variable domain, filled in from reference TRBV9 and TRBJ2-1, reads DSGVTQTPKHLITATGQRVTLRCSPRSGDLSVYWYQQSLDQGLQFLIQYYNGEERAKGNILERFSAQQFPDLHSELNLSSLELGDSALYFCASSVASDLYNEQFFGPGTRLTVL.

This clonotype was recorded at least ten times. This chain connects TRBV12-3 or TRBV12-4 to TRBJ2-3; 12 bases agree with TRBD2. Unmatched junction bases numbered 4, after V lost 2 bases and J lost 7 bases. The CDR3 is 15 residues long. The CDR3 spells CASSLLAGGPNTQYF. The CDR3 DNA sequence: TGTGCCAGCAGTTTACTAGCGGGAGGGCCGAATACGCAGTATTTT.

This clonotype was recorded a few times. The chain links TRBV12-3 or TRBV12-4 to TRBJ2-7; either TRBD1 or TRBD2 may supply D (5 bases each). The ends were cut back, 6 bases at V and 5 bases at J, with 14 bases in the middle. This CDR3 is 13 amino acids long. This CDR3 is CASRGVERHEQYF. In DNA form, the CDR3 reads TGTGCCAGCAGGGGGGTCGAAAGACACGAGCAGTACTTC.

This CDR3 reads CASSKEAWETTEAFF. CDR3 nucleotide sequence: TGTGCCAGCAGCAAAGAGGCGTGGGAGACCACTGAAGCTTTCTTT. This chain uses TRBV2 with TRBJ1-1; no firm D call. V shed 6 bases and J shed 4 bases, with 18 bases lying between them. CDR3 length: 15 residues. In germline, CDR1 is SNHLY, CDR2 FYNNEI.

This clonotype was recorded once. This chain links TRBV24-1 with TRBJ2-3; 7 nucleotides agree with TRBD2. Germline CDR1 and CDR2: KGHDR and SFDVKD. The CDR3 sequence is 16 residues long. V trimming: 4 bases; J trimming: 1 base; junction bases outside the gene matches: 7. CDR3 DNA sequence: TGTGCCACCAGTGACCCCGGGAGGTCTGGCACAGATACGCAGTATTTT. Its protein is CATSDPGRSGTDTQYF.

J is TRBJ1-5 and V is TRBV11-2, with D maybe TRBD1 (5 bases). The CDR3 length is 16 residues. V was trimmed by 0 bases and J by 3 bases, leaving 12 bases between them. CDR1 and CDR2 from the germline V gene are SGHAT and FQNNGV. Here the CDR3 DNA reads TGTGCCAGCAGCTTAGAGGGGGGGGTACCCAATCAGCCCCAGCATTTT. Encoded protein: CASSLEGGVPNQPQHF.

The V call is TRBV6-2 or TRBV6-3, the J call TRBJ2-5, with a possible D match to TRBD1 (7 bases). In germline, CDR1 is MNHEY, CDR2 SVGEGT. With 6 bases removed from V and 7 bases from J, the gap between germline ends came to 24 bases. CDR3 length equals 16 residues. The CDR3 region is CASSLRQGRGRRTQYF. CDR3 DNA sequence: TGTGCCAGCAGCCTCCGACAGGGAAGGGGGAGGAGGACCCAGTACTTC.

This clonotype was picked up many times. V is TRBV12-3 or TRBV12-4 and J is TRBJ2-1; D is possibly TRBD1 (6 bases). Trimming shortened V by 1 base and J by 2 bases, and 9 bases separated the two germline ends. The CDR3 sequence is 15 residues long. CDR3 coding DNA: TGTGCCAGCAGTTTAGAAGGGGGTCCCTACAATGAGCAGTTCTTC. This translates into CASSLEGGPYNEQFF.

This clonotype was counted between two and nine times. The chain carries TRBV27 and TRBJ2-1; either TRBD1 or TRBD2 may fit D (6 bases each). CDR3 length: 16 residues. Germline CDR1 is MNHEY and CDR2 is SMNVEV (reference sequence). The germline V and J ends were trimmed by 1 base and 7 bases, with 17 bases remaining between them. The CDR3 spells CASSLWGAAGMNEQFF. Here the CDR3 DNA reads TGTGCCAGCAGTTTATGGGGGGCCGCAGGTATGAATGAGCAGTTCTTC.

The CDR3 loop reads CASSPGQGAFTDTQYF. CDR3 DNA: TGCGCCAGCAGCCCGGGACAGGGGGCCTTCACAGATACGCAGTATTTT. This chain connects TRBV5-1 to TRBJ2-3, with TRBD1 matching over 12 bases. J gave up 2 bases and V 4 bases, and 5 bases lay outside the gene matches. Germline V CDR1 and CDR2: SGHRS, YFSETQ. This CDR3 is built from 16 residues.